This TCR beta chain was recorded in a study of T cell changes during pregnancy in multiple sclerosis. Sequencing used immunoSEQ multiplex PCR; TCRdb keeps in-frame clones, though not all of them. The table shows approximately 90,000 clones, with around 93% occurring only once. The CDR3 is made up of 15 amino acids. V shed 0 bases, J shed 15 bases, and the junction held 12 bases outside the gene matches. CDR1 and CDR2 from the germline V gene are SGHRS and YFSETQ. The sequenced sample was peripheral blood, obtained before pregnancy. The chain couples TRBV5-1 to TRBJ1-6; TRBD1 matches at 7 bases. The receptor's source is a female donor with multiple sclerosis, enrolled in a pregnancy study. The CDR3 region has the DNA TGCGCCAGCAGCTTGGCCGGACAGGCCGCTTCTCACCTCCACTTT. Amino acid sequence: CASSLAGQAASHLHF.